This TCR beta chain was retrieved from a study of cytomegalovirus exposure and HLA in healthy donors. Overall study: Of several hundred genotyped donors, 81% grouped in the Caucasian-associated ancestry cluster. Overall study results and limits: In vitro, three CMV-associated chains proved specific for CMV antigens.

As regards this clone: Its target is unknown.

Germline CDR1 is MNHEY and CDR2 is SVGAGI. The V end lost 4 bases, the J end lost 2 bases, and 18 bases lay between the germline ends. This CDR3 contains 16 residues. The PCR made use of 60 Vbeta and 13 Jbeta primers. Produced via immunoSEQ multiplex PCR; TCRdb's table is partial and in-frame only. The sample has tens of thousands of clones; over 75% are singletons. The study sampled nominally healthy donors, though unrecorded immune exposures were likely. The clonotype was recovered from a man in his fifties or sixties in good health and CMV-seronegative. The chain is built from TRBV6-5 and TRBJ2-7; maybe TRBD1 (5 bases). Sequenced input: PBMCs. The DNA for the CDR3 is TGTGCCAGCAGTTCCGGCGACCCAGGGTGGGCCTACGAGCAGTACTTC. This gives the protein CASSSGDPGWAYEQYF.